The rows below give T cell receptor beta chains drawn from one sample of a study of CD8 T cells in ankylosing spondylitis. TCRdb redid the calling of the 5' RACE reads with MiXCR, one entry per CDR3 protein. The sample lists some 800,000 distinct CDR3 sequences, approximately 10% occurring once. Sequencing was carried out using blood, either unsorted or a sorted T cell fraction (not recorded which). These receptors came from a male donor with ankylosing spondylitis. The CDR3 runs from the conserved cysteine through the conserved F or W. The order of the fields is D gene, V gene, clone size, CDR3 protein. The D gene is left open where the match is weak. The listing skips clone size in some rows; elsewhere it reads once, few, many or a size class.

NA	TRBV7-8	once	CASSLGVRRNIQYF
TRBD1	TRBV15	NA	CATSRAGQGADEQYF
NA	TRBV7-6	many	CASSLEWTTTYEQYF
NA	TRBV20-1	NA	CSARDRRGGAGSPLHF
TRBD1	TRBV12-3/TRBV12-4	few	CASSPQGFSYGYTF
NA	TRBV12-3/TRBV12-4	NA	CASSDRLGGSTDTQYF
NA	TRBV3-1	few	CASSRLGGETQYF
NA	TRBV20-1	few	CSAKDGYNEQFF
TRBD2	TRBV6-1	NA	CASSLRLAGNADTQYF
NA	TRBV7-2	few	CASSPRNIDTQYF
NA	TRBV15	few	CATSRDVGFGETQYF
NA	TRBV5-1	few	CASSLFGGSGTEAFF
NA	TRBV4-2	NA	CASSPFRDQYNEQFF
NA	TRBV3-1	few	CASRKADDTQYF
TRBD1	TRBV10-3	NA	CAISGGQESTDTQYF
NA	TRBV6-6	few	CASSYDFGDTQYF
NA	TRBV12-3/TRBV12-4	many	CASSPTLRIYGYTF
NA	TRBV7-2	many	CASSLFGNQPQHF
NA	TRBV12-3/TRBV12-4	NA	CASSLARSAGSSYEQYF
NA	TRBV29-1	NA	CSVGSGRENYGYTF
NA	TRBV28	NA	CASSLTAQLSYEQYF
NA	TRBV5-1	few	CASSLWGDRDQPQHF
NA	TRBV6-1	NA	CASGGGARDLGQYF
NA	TRBV4-2	few	CASSQVIGRGTDTQYF
NA	TRBV27	NA	CASSPGGEDIQYF
NA	TRBV7-6	few	CASSLSLGVDNEQFF
TRBD2	TRBV20-1	few	CSAHWEGAYEQYF
NA	TRBV5-5	NA	CASEGLQETQYF
NA	TRBV5-4	NA	CASSLAGMKGELFF
TRBD1	TRBV5-4	NA	CASSSRQGVTYEQYF
NA	TRBV7-2	NA	CASGSGPYEQYF